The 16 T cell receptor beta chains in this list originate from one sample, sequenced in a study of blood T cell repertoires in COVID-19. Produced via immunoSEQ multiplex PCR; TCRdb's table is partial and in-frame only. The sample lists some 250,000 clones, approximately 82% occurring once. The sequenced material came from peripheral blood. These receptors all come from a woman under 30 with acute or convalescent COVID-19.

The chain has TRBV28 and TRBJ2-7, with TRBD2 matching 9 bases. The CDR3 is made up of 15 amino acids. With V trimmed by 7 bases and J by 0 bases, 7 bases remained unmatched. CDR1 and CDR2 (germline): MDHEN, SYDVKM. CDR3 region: CASTYLSGSSYEQYF. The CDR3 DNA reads TGTGCCAGCACCTACCTTAGCGGGAGCTCCTACGAGCAGTACTTC.

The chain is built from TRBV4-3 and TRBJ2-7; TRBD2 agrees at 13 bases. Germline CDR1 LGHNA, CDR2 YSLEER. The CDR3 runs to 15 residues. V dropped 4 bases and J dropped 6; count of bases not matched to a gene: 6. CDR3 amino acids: CASSPGTSGIIEQYF. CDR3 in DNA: TGCGCCAGCAGCCCTGGGACTAGCGGGATTATCGAGCAGTACTTC.

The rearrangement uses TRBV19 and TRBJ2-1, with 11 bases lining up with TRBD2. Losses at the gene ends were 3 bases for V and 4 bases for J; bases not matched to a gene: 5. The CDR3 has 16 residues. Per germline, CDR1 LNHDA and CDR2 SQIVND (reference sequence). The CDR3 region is CASSMSSGGIYNEQFF. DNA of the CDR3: TGTGCCAGTAGTATGTCTAGCGGGGGGATTTACAATGAGCAGTTCTTC.

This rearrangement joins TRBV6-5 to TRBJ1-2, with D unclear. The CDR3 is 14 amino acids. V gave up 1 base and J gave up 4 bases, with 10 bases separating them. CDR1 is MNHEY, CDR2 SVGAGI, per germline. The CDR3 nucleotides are TGTGCCAGCAGTTACTTCCGGGGTGGCTATGGCTACACCTTC. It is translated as CASSYFRGGYGYTF.

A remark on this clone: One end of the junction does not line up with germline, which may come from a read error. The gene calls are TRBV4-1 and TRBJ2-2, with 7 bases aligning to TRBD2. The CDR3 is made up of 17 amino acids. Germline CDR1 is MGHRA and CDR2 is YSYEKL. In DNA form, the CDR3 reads TGCGCCCGCAGCCGGGCCGGGGCGGGAGTAAACACCGGGGAGCTGTTTTTT. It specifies CARSRAGAGVNTGELFF.

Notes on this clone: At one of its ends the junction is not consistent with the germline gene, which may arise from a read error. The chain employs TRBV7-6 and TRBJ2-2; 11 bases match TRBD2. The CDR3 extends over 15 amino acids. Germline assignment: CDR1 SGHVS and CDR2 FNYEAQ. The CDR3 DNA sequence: TGTGCCAGCAGTTTAGCGGGAGGGCTCACCGGGGAGCTGTTTTTT. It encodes CASSLAGGLTGELFF.

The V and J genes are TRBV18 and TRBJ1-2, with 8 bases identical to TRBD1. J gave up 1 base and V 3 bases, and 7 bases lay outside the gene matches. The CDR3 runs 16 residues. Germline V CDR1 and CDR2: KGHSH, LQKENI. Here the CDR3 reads CASSPPRDRFNYGYTF. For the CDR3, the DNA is TGTGCCAGCTCACCTCCGAGGGACAGGTTTAACTATGGCTACACCTTC.

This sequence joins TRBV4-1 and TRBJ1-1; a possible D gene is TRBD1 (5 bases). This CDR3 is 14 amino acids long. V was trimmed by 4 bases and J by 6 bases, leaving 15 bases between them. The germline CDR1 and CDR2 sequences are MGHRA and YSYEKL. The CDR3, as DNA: TGCGCCAGCAGCCCCGGGGGGGTACGAGCTGAAGCTTTCTTT. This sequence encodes CASSPGGVRAEAFF.

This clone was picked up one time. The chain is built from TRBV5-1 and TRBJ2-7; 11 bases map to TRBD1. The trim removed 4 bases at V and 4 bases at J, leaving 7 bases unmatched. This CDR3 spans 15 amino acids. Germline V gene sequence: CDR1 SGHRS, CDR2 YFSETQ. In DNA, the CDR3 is TGCGCCAGCAGCGAGGACAGGGGGCGCGGGTACGAGCAGTACTTC. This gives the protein CASSEDRGRGYEQYF.

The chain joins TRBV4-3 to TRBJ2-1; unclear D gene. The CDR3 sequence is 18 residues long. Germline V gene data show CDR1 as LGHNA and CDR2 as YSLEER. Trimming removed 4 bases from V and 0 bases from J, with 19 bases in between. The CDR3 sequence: CASSPESLDYYSYNEQFF. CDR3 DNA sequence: TGCGCCAGCAGCCCCGAAAGTTTAGATTATTACTCCTACAATGAGCAGTTCTTC.

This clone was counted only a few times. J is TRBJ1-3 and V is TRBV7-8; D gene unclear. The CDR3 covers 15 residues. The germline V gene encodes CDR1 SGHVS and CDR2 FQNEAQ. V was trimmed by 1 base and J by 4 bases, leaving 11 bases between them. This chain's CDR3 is CASSLDGLAGNTIYF. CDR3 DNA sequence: TGTGCCAGCAGCTTAGACGGCTTAGCGGGAAACACCATATATTTT.

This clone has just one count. This chain's CDR3 is CASSLQAPDTQYF. Written as DNA, the CDR3 is TGCGCCAGCAGCTTGCAGGCACCAGATACGCAGTATTTT. This chain connects TRBV5-1 to TRBJ2-3, with D uncertain. With 1 base removed from V and 4 bases from J, the gap between germline ends came to 7 bases. CDR1 is SGHRS, CDR2 YFSETQ, per germline. This CDR3 contains 13 residues.

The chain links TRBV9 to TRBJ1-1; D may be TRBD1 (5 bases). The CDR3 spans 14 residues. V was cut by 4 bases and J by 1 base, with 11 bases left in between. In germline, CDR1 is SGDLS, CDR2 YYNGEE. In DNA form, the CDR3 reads TGTGCCAGCAGCCCGATGGGGGGGAACACTGAAGCTTTCTTT. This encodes CASSPMGGNTEAFF.

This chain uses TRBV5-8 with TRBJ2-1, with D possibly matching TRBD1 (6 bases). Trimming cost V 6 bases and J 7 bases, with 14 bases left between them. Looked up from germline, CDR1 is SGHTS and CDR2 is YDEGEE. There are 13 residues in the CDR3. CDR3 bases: TGTGCCAGCACCAAATTACAGGGTAATGAGCAGTTCTTC. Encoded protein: CASTKLQGNEQFF.

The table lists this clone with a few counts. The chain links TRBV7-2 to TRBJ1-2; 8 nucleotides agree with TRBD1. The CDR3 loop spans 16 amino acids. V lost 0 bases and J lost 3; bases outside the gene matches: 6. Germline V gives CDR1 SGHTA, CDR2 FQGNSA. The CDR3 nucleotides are TGTGCCAGCAGCTTAGCCCGGACAGGGAGGGACTATGGCTACACCTTC. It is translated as CASSLARTGRDYGYTF.

The CDR3 DNA is TGCGCCAGCAGCTTGGTCGGACTACCTTTGGATGAGCAGTTCTTC. This gives the protein CASSLVGLPLDEQFF. The chain employs TRBV5-1 and TRBJ2-1, with D possibly TRBD2 on 6 matching bases. V was pared by 0 bases and J by 8 bases, with 15 bases between. From germline, CDR1 is SGHRS and CDR2 YFSETQ. The CDR3 contains 15 residues.